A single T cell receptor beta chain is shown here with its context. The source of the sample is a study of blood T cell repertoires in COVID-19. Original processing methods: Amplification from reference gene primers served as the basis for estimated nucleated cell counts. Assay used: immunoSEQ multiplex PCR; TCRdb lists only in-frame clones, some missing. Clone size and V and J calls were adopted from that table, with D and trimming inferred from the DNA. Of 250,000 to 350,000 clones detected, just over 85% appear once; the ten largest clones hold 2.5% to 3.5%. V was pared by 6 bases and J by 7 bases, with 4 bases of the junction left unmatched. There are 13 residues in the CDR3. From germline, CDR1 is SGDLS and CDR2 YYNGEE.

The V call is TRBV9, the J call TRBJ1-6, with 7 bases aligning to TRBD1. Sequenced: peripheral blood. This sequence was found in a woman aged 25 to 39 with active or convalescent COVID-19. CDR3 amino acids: CASTRGLNSPLHF. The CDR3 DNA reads TGTGCCAGCACGAGGGGGCTAAATTCACCCCTCCACTTT.